A selection of T cell receptor beta chains follows, all from one sample in a study of cytomegalovirus exposure and HLA in healthy donors. Generated by immunoSEQ multiplex PCR, the TCRdb table keeps only in-frame clones and is missing some. The table shows around 260,000 clones, with 80% occurring only once. The sequencing sample was made of PBMCs. The receptor source for this set is a girl aged 2 to 9 in good health and CMV-seronegative. Both conserved end residues are part of each CDR3. A D gene is named only where the DNA matches it firmly. Not all rows give a size; the values are once, few, many and, for expanded clones, a class.

v_gene	d_gene	len	abundance	j_gene	CDR3aa	CDR3nt
TRBV9	NA	15	few	TRBJ2-2	CASSDRDTLTGELFF	TGTGCCAGCAGCGACCGGGACACTCTCACCGGGGAGCTGTTTTTT
TRBV6-6	NA	13	NA	TRBJ1-1	CASTEDRRTEAFF	TGTGCCAGCACCGAAGACAGGCGCACTGAAGCTTTCTTT
TRBV2	TRBD1	15	NA	TRBJ2-3	CASSADRAVADTQYF	TGTGCCAGCAGTGCGGACAGGGCGGTAGCAGATACGCAGTATTTT
TRBV7-6	NA	15	NA	TRBJ2-7	CASSLGAGAVGEQYF	TGTGCCAGCAGCTTAGGGGCAGGGGCTGTTGGAGAGCAGTACTTC
TRBV15	TRBD2	14	NA	TRBJ2-5	CATRPGLASETQYF	TGTGCCACAAGACCGGGACTAGCGTCAGAGACCCAGTACTTC
TRBV10-3	NA	19	NA	TRBJ1-2	CAIRSPLQVEQGLLGGYTF	TGTGCCATCAGATCACCTCTACAGGTTGAGCAGGGTCTATTAGGTGGCTACACCTTC
TRBV27	NA	14	NA	TRBJ2-7	CASSLRTTGYEQYF	TGTGCCAGCAGTCTTAGGACTACGGGTTACGAGCAGTACTTC
TRBV7-2	TRBD1	11	few	TRBJ2-7	CASTGVGEQYF	TGTGCCAGTACAGGGGTAGGCGAGCAGTACTTC
TRBV28	NA	13	NA	TRBJ1-2	CASSSQAHYGYTF	TGTGCCAGCAGCTCCCAGGCCCACTATGGCTACACCTTC
TRBV10-1	NA	15	NA	TRBJ2-2	CASSDGSPNTGELFF	TGCGCCAGCAGTGACGGGTCTCCCAACACCGGGGAGCTGTTTTTT
TRBV15	NA	14	NA	TRBJ2-7	CATSRDTPSGEQYF	TGTGCCACCAGCAGAGATACCCCGTCGGGCGAGCAGTACTTC
TRBV27	NA	15	NA	TRBJ2-7	CASKRPGGLADEQYF	TGTGCCAGCAAACGCCCCGGGGGGCTTGCGGACGAGCAGTACTTC
TRBV29-1	TRBD2	13	NA	TRBJ2-7	CSVGLAGYYEQYF	TGCAGCGTTGGACTAGCGGGGTACTACGAGCAGTACTTC
TRBV28	NA	14	NA	TRBJ2-2	CASSPTRMAGELFF	TGTGCCAGCAGCCCAACTAGGATGGCCGGGGAGCTGTTTTTT
TRBV6-5	TRBD1	14	NA	TRBJ2-7	CASSPGTGNYEQYF	TGTGCCAGCAGTCCCGGGACAGGGAACTACGAGCAGTACTTC
TRBV18	TRBD1	14	NA	TRBJ1-6	CASSSRDSDSPLHF	TGTGCCAGCTCAAGCCGGGACAGCGATTCACCCCTCCACTTT
TRBV29-1	NA	11	NA	TRBJ2-7	CSALQNYEQYF	TGCAGCGCCCTACAGAACTACGAGCAGTACTTC
TRBV5-4	TRBD2	16	NA	TRBJ2-7	CASTPAGGRVSFEQYF	TGTGCCAGCACCCCTGCTGGCGGGAGGGTTTCGTTCGAGCAGTACTTC
TRBV10-2	TRBD1	14	NA	TRBJ1-5	CASRPGQGLEPQHF	TGCGCCAGCAGACCGGGACAGGGTTTAGAGCCCCAGCATTTT
TRBV6-5	NA	12	NA	TRBJ1-2	CASTLQGFGYTF	TGTGCCAGCACTTTGCAGGGTTTCGGCTACACCTTC
TRBV28	TRBD1	15	few	TRBJ1-5	CASSGQGIEDQPQHF	TGTGCCAGCAGTGGACAGGGGATAGAGGATCAGCCCCAGCATTTT
TRBV15	NA	12	NA	TRBJ2-1	CATSRDGNEQFF	TGTGCCACCAGCAGAGACGGCAATGAGCAGTTCTTC
TRBV5-4	NA	15	NA	TRBJ2-7	CASSRPTDPTGKQYF	TGTGCCAGCAGCCGCCCAACAGACCCTACAGGGAAGCAGTACTTC
TRBV9	TRBD2	13	NA	TRBJ2-1	CASSVGGGNEQFF	TGTGCCAGCAGCGTAGGGGGGGGCAATGAGCAGTTCTTC
TRBV23-1	NA	13	NA	TRBJ2-7	CASSQSGAYEQYF	TGCGCCAGCAGTCAATCGGGAGCCTACGAGCAGTACTTC
TRBV2	TRBD2	15	once	TRBJ2-3	CASSETSGGTDTQYF	TGTGCCAGCAGTGAGACTAGCGGGGGCACAGATACGCAGTATTTT
TRBV19	TRBD1	17	NA	TRBJ2-1	CASSPPMGQGHYNEQFF	TGTGCCAGTAGTCCACCGATGGGACAGGGACACTACAATGAGCAGTTCTTC
TRBV19	NA	14	few	TRBJ1-1	CASSIGLLNTEAFF	TGTGCCAGTAGTATCGGACTTCTGAACACTGAAGCTTTCTTT
TRBV19	NA	12	few	TRBJ1-4	CASSRTVEKLFF	TGTGCCAGTAGTCGCACAGTTGAAAAACTGTTTTTT